The source of this T cell receptor (beta chain) is a study of blood T cell repertoires in COVID-19. Germline V CDR1 and CDR2: SGHDT, YYEEEE. J lost 6 bases, V lost 0 bases, and 5 bases had no gene match. This CDR3 is built from 15 residues. Libraries were prepared by immunoSEQ multiplex PCR; TCRdb keeps only in-frame clonotypes and omits some of them. The profile shows around 94,000 clones, around 80% of them singletons. The clonotype originates from a human donor in a cohort sampled during active COVID-19. Material: peripheral blood. This chain uses TRBV5-6 with TRBJ1-4; 7 positions agree with TRBD1. CDR3 region: CASSLAGGGYEKLFF. CDR3 bases: TGTGCCAGCAGCTTGGCTGGAGGGGGCTATGAAAAACTGTTTTTT.